These 14 T cell receptor beta chains were all obtained from the same sample, sequenced in a study of early T cells in non-severe SARS-CoV-2 infection (dated by TCRdb to 2020 to 2023). The library was built by means of 5' RACE. This sample was sequenced with a NextSeq 500. TCRdb ran its own pipeline on the public reads, namely fastp trimming at Q25 and MiXCR clone calling, and kept in-frame beta chains. Every distinct CDR3 protein forms one entry, paired with its most common genes and DNA. The sample table shows under 85,000 distinct CDR3 sequences, and roughly 9.4% are seen once. The ten biggest clones cover about 6.1% of the sample. Sequenced material: whole blood. These receptors were collected from an adult who was a healthcare worker with PCR-confirmed SARS-CoV-2 infection or an uninfected control (not recorded which).

This clonotype was counted ten times or more. The gene calls are TRBV30 and TRBJ2-1; D possibly corresponds to TRBD1 (6 bases). Trimming shortened V by 0 bases and J by 5 bases, and 11 bases separated the two germline ends. The CDR3 contains 14 residues. Germline CDR1 is GTSNPN and CDR2 is SVGIG (reference sequence). CDR3 residues: CAWSVPGADNEQFF. DNA of the CDR3: TGTGCCTGGAGTGTACCAGGGGCGGACAATGAGCAGTTCTTC.

In its sample, this clonotype was seen many times. This chain joins TRBV4-1 and TRBJ2-3; the D gene could be TRBD1 or TRBD2 (6 bases each). The CDR3 is 16 amino acids. Germline CDR1 reads MGHRA; CDR2 reads YSYEKL. V shed 1 base and J shed 0 bases, with 11 bases lying between them. The CDR3 DNA follows: TGCGCCAGCAGCCAAGCGGGGGCTGAGAGCACAGATACGCAGTATTTT. Translated, it gives CASSQAGAESTDTQYF.

A word on this clonotype: This may arise from a read error, as a much more abundant clone is one base away. The chain has TRBV20-1 and TRBJ2-1; D possibly corresponds to TRBD2 (5 bases). The germline V gene has CDR1 DFQATT and CDR2 SNEGSKA (reference sequence). The CDR3 contains 15 residues. CDR3 in DNA: TGCAGTGCTAGAGAAAGGGCTAGCTCATACAATGAGCGGTTCTTC. Translation gives CSARERASSYNERFF.

J is TRBJ2-3 and V is TRBV24-1, with D unresolved. In germline, CDR1 is KGHDR, CDR2 SFDVKD. V dropped 5 bases and J dropped 6 bases, with 14 bases sitting between them. This CDR3 has 14 residues. The CDR3 is CATSAEGKGDTQYF. As DNA, the CDR3 is TGTGCCACCAGTGCAGAAGGGAAAGGGGATACGCAGTATTTT.

This clonotype was seen ten or more times. The chain combines TRBV27 with TRBJ1-5; 7 bases are a match to TRBD1. V lost 4 bases and J lost 2; bases outside the gene matches: 5. CDR1 is MNHEY and CDR2 is SMNVEV in the germline V gene (reference sequence). The CDR3 loop spans 15 amino acids. The CDR3 reads CASSSGTAGNQPQHF. DNA of the CDR3: TGTGCCAGCAGTTCGGGGACAGCCGGCAATCAGCCCCAGCATTTT.

This clonotype showed up many times. This chain links TRBV6-5 with TRBJ2-1; 9 positions agree with TRBD2. CDR3 length equals 14 residues. CDR1 and CDR2 (germline): MNHEY, SVGAGI. Trimming removed 7 bases from V and 7 bases from J; junction bases left unmatched: 8. The CDR3, as DNA: TGTGCCAGCACTTGGGATAGCGGGGGTAATGAGCAGTTCTTC. This codes for CASTWDSGGNEQFF.

This clonotype was counted only a few times. The J gene is TRBJ2-5, the V gene TRBV20-1; D is ambiguous. CDR1 and CDR2 from the germline V gene are DFQATT and SNEGSKA (reference sequence). The CDR3 covers 13 residues. Trimming took 0 bases from V and 1 from J, leaving 6 bases between them. This CDR3 reads CSARDRLQETQYF. Here the CDR3 DNA reads TGCAGTGCTAGAGACCGTCTCCAAGAGACCCAGTACTTC.

The rearrangement uses TRBV6-6 and TRBJ2-5; D is perhaps TRBD2 (6 bases). V lost 5 bases and J lost 6, with 16 bases in between. The CDR3 has 14 amino acids. Per the germline V gene, CDR1 is MNHNY and CDR2 is SVGAGI (reference sequence). The CDR3 bases are TGTGCCAGCAGTCGCGGGACCTGGGGCCAGACCCAGTACTTC. It is translated as CASSRGTWGQTQYF.

V usage is TRBV29-1 and J usage is TRBJ2-3, with D possibly TRBD2 on 6 matching bases. The length of the CDR3 is 13 residues. Trimming took off 5 bases at V and 0 bases at J, with 9 bases between the two ends. Germline values: CDR1 SQVTM, CDR2 ANQGSEA. The CDR3 DNA reads TGCAGCGTTTGGGGACTCAGCACAGATACGCAGTATTTT. Protein sequence: CSVWGLSTDTQYF.

This clonotype was counted between two and nine times. The CDR3 protein is CASSQYQAGYEQYF. CDR3 nucleotide sequence: TGCGCCAGCAGCCAGTATCAGGCGGGCTACGAGCAGTACTTC. V usage is TRBV4-3 and J usage is TRBJ2-7, with a weak D call TRBD2 (5 bases). The CDR3 totals 14 residues. Trimming took off 3 bases at V and 3 bases at J, with 12 bases between the two ends. Germline V CDR1 and CDR2: LGHNA, YSLEER.

DNA of the CDR3: TGTGCCAGCAGTTATGCCAGGGCGCGGCGTGGCTACACCTTC. The encoded protein is CASSYARARRGYTF. V usage is TRBV6-2 or TRBV6-3 and J usage is TRBJ1-2; D is perhaps TRBD1 (5 bases). The CDR3 loop spans 14 amino acids. In germline, CDR1 is MNHEY, CDR2 SVGEGT. V was pared by 3 bases and J by 7 bases, with 15 bases between.

This clonotype was detected many times. The chain recombines TRBV20-1 with TRBJ2-2, with 10 bases matching TRBD2. V lost 4 bases to trimming and J lost 5 bases; unmatched junction nucleotides: 10. CDR3 size: 16 residues. Germline CDR1 DFQATT, CDR2 SNEGSKA (reference sequence). CDR3 DNA: TGCAGTGCTATTCCCCTAGCGGGAGTGAGTACCGGGGAGCTGTTTTTT. Residues: CSAIPLAGVSTGELFF.

The CDR3 reads CASSSSAPGLATQYF. In nucleotides, the CDR3 is TGTGCCAGCAGCTCATCGGCGCCGGGACTAGCGACCCAGTACTTC. The J gene is TRBJ2-5, the V gene TRBV7-2, with 9 bases that match TRBD2. CDR3 length: 15 amino acids. Unmatched junction bases numbered 10, after V lost 4 bases and J lost 7 bases. Looked up from germline, CDR1 is SGHTA and CDR2 is FQGNSA.

This clonotype was recorded at least ten times. The chain carries TRBV5-1 and TRBJ2-7; 10 bases line up with TRBD1. Trimming removed 2 bases from V and 6 bases from J; junction bases left unmatched: 5. CDR3 size: 14 residues. CDR1 is SGHRS and CDR2 is YFSETQ in the germline V gene. The CDR3 loop reads CASSFKTGGFEQYF. Written as DNA, the CDR3 is TGCGCCAGCAGCTTCAAGACAGGGGGCTTCGAGCAGTACTTC.